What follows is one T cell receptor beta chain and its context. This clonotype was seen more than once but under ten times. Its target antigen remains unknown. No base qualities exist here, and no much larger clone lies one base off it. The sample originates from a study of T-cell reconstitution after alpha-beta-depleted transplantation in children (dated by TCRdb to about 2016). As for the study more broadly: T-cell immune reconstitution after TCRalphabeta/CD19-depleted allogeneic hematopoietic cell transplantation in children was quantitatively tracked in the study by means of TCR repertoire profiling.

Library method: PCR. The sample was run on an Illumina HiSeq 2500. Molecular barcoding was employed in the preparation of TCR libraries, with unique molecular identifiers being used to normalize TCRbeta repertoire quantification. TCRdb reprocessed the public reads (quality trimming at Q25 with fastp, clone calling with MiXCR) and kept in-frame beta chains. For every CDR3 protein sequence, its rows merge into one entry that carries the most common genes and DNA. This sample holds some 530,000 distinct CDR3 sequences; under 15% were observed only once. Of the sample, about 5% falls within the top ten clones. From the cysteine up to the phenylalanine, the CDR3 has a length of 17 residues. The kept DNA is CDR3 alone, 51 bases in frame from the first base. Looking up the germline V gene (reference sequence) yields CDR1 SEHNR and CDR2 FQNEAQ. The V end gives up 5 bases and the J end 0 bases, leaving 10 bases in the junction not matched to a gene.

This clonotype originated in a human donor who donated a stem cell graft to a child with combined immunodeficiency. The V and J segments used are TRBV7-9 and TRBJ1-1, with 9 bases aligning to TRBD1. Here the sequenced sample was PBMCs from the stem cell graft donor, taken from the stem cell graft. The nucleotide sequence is TGTGCCAGCAGCCCCGGGACAGGGCCGCCCATGAACACTGAAGCTTTCTTT. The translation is CASSPGTGPPMNTEAFF.